Listed below are T cell receptor beta chains from one sample, sequenced in a study of cytomegalovirus exposure and HLA in healthy donors. The repertoire was sequenced with immunoSEQ multiplex PCR; TCRdb's copy has only in-frame clones and lacks some. The profile shows 150,000 or so clones, approximately 80% of them singletons. The specimen was PBMCs. The receptors come from a man between 25 and 39 years old in good health and CMV-seropositive. Both conserved end residues are part of each CDR3. Fields, in order: J gene, D gene, CDR3 length, clone size, V gene, CDR3 DNA, CDR3 protein. A D gene is named only where the DNA matches it firmly. For some rows the clone size is stated as once, few or many, or as a class when expanded; others skip it.

TRBJ2-1	TRBD1	15	.	TRBV2	TGTGCCACCCTATGGGACAGGGCAACCTACAATGAGCAGTTCTTC	CATLWDRATYNEQFF
TRBJ2-1	TRBD1	18	.	TRBV19	TGTGCCAGTAGTACACTTCGAGGACAGGGGTCTTTCGGCAATGAGCAGTTCTTC	CASSTLRGQGSFGNEQFF
TRBJ2-7	TRBD1	14	.	TRBV5-6	TGTGCCAGCAGCCCCGGGACAGTTTACTACGAGCAGTACTTC	CASSPGTVYYEQYF
TRBJ2-2	TRBD2	13	once	TRBV5-1	TGCGCCAGCAGCCCGGGAGGGGCCGGGGAGCTGTTTTTT	CASSPGGAGELFF
TRBJ2-1	TRBD2	15	.	TRBV7-9	TGTGCCAGCAGCTCTAGCGGGAGTCACCACAATGAGCAGTTCTTC	CASSSSGSHHNEQFF
TRBJ2-2	.	14	.	TRBV18	TGTGCCAGTTCAGACAGCGTTACTACCGGGGAGCTGTTTTTT	CASSDSVTTGELFF
TRBJ2-1	.	10	.	TRBV20-1	TGCAGTGCTGCACAAGGGGTACAGTTCTTC	CSAAQGVQFF
TRBJ1-1	.	14	.	TRBV6-6	TGTGCCAGCAGTGGTCGTCAACTAAACACTGAAGCTTTCTTT	CASSGRQLNTEAFF
TRBJ1-1	.	11	.	TRBV18	TGTGCCAGCCACGACAGACTTGAAGCTTTCTTT	CASHDRLEAFF
TRBJ1-4	TRBD1	15	.	TRBV5-1	TGCGCCAGCAGCTTGGGTCAGGGGGCCGGTGAAAAACTGTTTTTT	CASSLGQGAGEKLFF
TRBJ1-2	TRBD1	17	.	TRBV19	TGTGCCAGTATTCCTCTTTCGAAGGGGGCGCGAAACTATGGCTACACCTTC	CASIPLSKGARNYGYTF
TRBJ2-7	.	13	few	TRBV5-1	TGCGCCAGCAGCTTGGCCGTGAGTCCCGAGCAGTACTTC	CASSLAVSPEQYF
TRBJ2-7	.	13	few	TRBV7-2	TGTGCCAGCAGCTTAGGAGGGCAGTACGAGCAGTACTTC	CASSLGGQYEQYF
TRBJ2-3	TRBD2	12	.	TRBV5-1	TGCGCCAGCAGACGGGGGGATGATACGCAGTATTTT	CASRRGDDTQYF
TRBJ1-2	.	13	.	TRBV21-1	TGTGCCAGCAGGGCAGGGAAACTCTATGGCTACACCTTC	CASRAGKLYGYTF
TRBJ2-7	.	14	few	TRBV6-5	TGTGCCAGCAGTTACTCGGGCAGGGGCCACGAGCAGTACTTC	CASSYSGRGHEQYF
TRBJ1-4	.	15	many	TRBV14	TGTGCCAGCAGTGGGCCCGGGGGGCAACAAGAAAAACTGTTTTTT	CASSGPGGQQEKLFF
TRBJ2-5	TRBD2	15	.	TRBV2	TGTGCCAGCAGTTTAACTAGCGGGAGCGGGGAGACCCAGTACTTC	CASSLTSGSGETQYF
TRBJ2-1	.	14	.	TRBV19	TGTGCCAGTAGTACTCCGGGACTCTCCAATGAGCAGTTCTTC	CASSTPGLSNEQFF
TRBJ2-2	.	16	.	TRBV11-2	TGTGCCAGCAGCCCGCCCTCAGACTTAAACACCGGGGAGCTGTTTTTT	CASSPPSDLNTGELFF
TRBJ2-7	TRBD2	15	once	TRBV2	TGTGCCAGCAGGGGGACTAGCGGGGGAGCCTACGAGCAGTACTTC	CASRGTSGGAYEQYF
TRBJ1-5	.	15	.	TRBV19	TGTGCCAGTAGTATCAGCCTAGGCGGGAATCAGCCCCAGCATTTT	CASSISLGGNQPQHF
TRBJ2-1	TRBD2	16	.	TRBV9	TGTGCCAGCAGCGTAGAGGGACTAGCGGGAAACAATGAGCAGTTCTTC	CASSVEGLAGNNEQFF
TRBJ1-4	.	14	.	TRBV28	TGTGCCAGCAGCGCCCCGGGATCGAATGAAAAACTGTTTTTT	CASSAPGSNEKLFF
TRBJ2-5	.	13	.	TRBV7-9	TGTGCCAGCAGCCCAGGACTACAAGAGACCCAGTACTTC	CASSPGLQETQYF
TRBJ2-5	TRBD2	16	.	TRBV5-1	TGCGCCAGCAGCTTGGGTGGACTAGCGGACCAAGAGACCCAGTACTTC	CASSLGGLADQETQYF
TRBJ1-4	.	14	.	TRBV28	TGTGCCAGCAGTTTCGAGGCAACTAATGAAAAACTGTTTTTT	CASSFEATNEKLFF
TRBJ2-7	TRBD1	15	once	TRBV11-2	TGTGCCAGCAGCTCGACAGGGGGCGGGGGTAGCGAGCAGTACTTC	CASSSTGGGGSEQYF
TRBJ2-3	TRBD2	14	.	TRBV27	TGTGCCAGCAGCGCTCTAGCGGAGACAGATACGCAGTATTTT	CASSALAETDTQYF
TRBJ2-7	TRBD2	13	.	TRBV7-9	TGTGCCAGCAGCTCTGGGAGGGGAGGAGAGCAGTACTTC	CASSSGRGGEQYF
TRBJ2-2	.	16	.	TRBV10-1	TGCGCCAGCAGTGAGTCGACTAGTAACACGGGCGGGGAGCTGTTTTTT	CASSESTSNTGGELFF
TRBJ2-7	TRBD2	12	once	TRBV6-5	TGTGCCAGCAGGGGGGGGTCCTACGAGCAGTACTTC	CASRGGSYEQYF
TRBJ2-7	TRBD1	15	once	TRBV15	TGTGCCACCAGCACGCCGGGACAGGGGGCACACGAGCAGTACTTC	CATSTPGQGAHEQYF
TRBJ2-7	TRBD2	14	.	TRBV10-3	TGTGCCATCTCGGCTAGCGGGACGTCCTACGAGCAGTACTTC	CAISASGTSYEQYF
TRBJ2-1	.	14	.	TRBV6-1	TGTGCCAGCAGTTCAGGGCCCTCCGACAATGAGCAGTTCTTC	CASSSGPSDNEQFF
TRBJ2-3	.	14	.	TRBV5-6	TGTGCCAGCAGCTTGACAGGTGGGGCAGATACGCAGTATTTT	CASSLTGGADTQYF
TRBJ2-7	.	13	.	TRBV6-5	TGTGCCAGCAGTCGCGGAGGATCCTACGAGCAGTACTTC	CASSRGGSYEQYF
TRBJ2-7	TRBD2	20	.	TRBV9	TGTGCCAGCAGCGTAGAAGTGAGGGGGGGATATAGCGGGAGCTCCTACGAGCAGTACTTC	CASSVEVRGGYSGSSYEQYF
TRBJ1-2	.	15	.	TRBV7-2	TGTGCCAGCAGCTTATGGGAGGGTTCAGGATATGGCTACACCTTC	CASSLWEGSGYGYTF
TRBJ1-5	.	14	.	TRBV2	TGTGCCAGCAGAAACGGGGGGAATAATCAGCCCCAGCATTTT	CASRNGGNNQPQHF
TRBJ2-3	TRBD2	16	.	TRBV29-1	TGCAGCGTTGAAGTTGCGGTAGCGGGACGTACAGATACGCAGTATTTT	CSVEVAVAGRTDTQYF
TRBJ1-2	TRBD1	15	.	TRBV28	TGTGCCAGCAGTTTATTTGGGGGACAGCCGTATGGCTACACCTTC	CASSLFGGQPYGYTF
TRBJ2-2	.	16	.	TRBV5-8	TGTGCCAGCAGCTTGGAAAGGGGTTTGGGCACCGGGGAGCTGTTTTTT	CASSLERGLGTGELFF
TRBJ1-2	.	16	once	TRBV2	TGTGCCAGCAGTGAAAGGATTAGTGGAGGAGAACCCGGCTACACCTTC	CASSERISGGEPGYTF
TRBJ2-7	.	14	.	TRBV18	TGTGCCAGCTCGCGGGACGCGAGCTCCTACGAGCAGTACTTC	CASSRDASSYEQYF
TRBJ2-2	.	14	.	TRBV2	TGTGCCAGCAGCACCAGCGGGAACACCGGGGAGCTGTTTTTT	CASSTSGNTGELFF
TRBJ2-1	.	18	.	TRBV11-2	TGTGCCAGCAGGGGGGGACAGATGACTAGATTTGTCTACAATGAGCAGTTCTTC	CASRGGQMTRFVYNEQFF
TRBJ1-1	.	13	.	TRBV6-6	TGTGCCAGCAGTTACCCCCAGGGCCTGAGGGCTTTCTTT	CASSYPQGLRAFF
TRBJ2-7	.	13	.	TRBV30	TGTGCCTGGGGCGACGGAGTATCCTACGAGCAGTACTTC	CAWGDGVSYEQYF